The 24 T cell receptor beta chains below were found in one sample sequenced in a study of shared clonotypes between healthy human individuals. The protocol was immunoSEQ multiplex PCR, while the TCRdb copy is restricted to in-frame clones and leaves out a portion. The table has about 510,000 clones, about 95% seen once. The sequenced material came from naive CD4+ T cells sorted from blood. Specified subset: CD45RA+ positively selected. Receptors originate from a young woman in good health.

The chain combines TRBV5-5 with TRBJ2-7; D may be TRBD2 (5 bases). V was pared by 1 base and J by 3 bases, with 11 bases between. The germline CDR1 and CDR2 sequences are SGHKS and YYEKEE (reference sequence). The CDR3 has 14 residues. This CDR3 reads CASSLNRDNYEQYF. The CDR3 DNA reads TGTGCCAGCAGCTTGAACCGGGATAACTACGAGCAGTACTTC.

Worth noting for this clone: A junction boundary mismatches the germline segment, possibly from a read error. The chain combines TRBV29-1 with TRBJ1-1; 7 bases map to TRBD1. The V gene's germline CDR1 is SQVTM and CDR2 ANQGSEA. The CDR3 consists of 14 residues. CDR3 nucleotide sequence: TGCAGCTTTGATCGACAGGGTGAGAACACTGAAGCTTTCTTT. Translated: CSFDRQGENTEAFF.

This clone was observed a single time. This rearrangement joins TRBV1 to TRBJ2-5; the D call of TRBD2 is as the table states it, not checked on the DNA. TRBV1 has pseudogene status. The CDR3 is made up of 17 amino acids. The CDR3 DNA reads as TGCACCAGCAGCCCGCAGGGGTGCGGGAGGTTGCAGAGGGCCCAGTACTTC. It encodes CTSSPQGCGRLQRAQYF.

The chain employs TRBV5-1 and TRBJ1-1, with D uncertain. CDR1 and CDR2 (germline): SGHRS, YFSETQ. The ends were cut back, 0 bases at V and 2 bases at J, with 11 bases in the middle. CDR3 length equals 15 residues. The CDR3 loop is CASSLGPTINTEAFF. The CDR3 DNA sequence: TGCGCCAGCAGCTTGGGCCCGACAATTAACACTGAAGCTTTCTTT.

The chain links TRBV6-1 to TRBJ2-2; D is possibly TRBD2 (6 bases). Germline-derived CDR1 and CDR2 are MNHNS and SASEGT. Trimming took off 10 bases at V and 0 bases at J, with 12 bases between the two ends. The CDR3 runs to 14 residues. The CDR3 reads CATGRGSNTGELFF. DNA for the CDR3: TGTGCCACCGGTCGGGGGTCGAACACCGGGGAGCTGTTTTTT.

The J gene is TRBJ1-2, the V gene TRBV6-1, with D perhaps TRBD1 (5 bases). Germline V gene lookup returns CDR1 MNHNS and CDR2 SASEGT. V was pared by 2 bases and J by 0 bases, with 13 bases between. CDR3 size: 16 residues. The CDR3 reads CASSERSGGANYGYTF. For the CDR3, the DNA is TGTGCCAGCAGTGAACGGTCGGGGGGAGCTAACTATGGCTACACCTTC.

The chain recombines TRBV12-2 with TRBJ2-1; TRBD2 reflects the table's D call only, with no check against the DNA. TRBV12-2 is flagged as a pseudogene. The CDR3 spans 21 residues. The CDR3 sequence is CASRLARIFGGALFGFVEQFF. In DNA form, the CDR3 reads TGTGCAAGTCGCTTAGCGCGAATTTTCGGGGGAGCACTTTTTGGGTTTGTGGAGCAGTTCTTC.

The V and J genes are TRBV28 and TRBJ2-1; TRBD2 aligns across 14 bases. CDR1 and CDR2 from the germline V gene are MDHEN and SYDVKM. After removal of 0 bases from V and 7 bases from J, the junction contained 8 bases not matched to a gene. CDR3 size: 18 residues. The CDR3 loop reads CASSLWSRGLAGVNEQFF. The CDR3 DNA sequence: TGTGCCAGCAGTTTATGGTCCCGGGGACTAGCGGGAGTGAATGAGCAGTTCTTC.

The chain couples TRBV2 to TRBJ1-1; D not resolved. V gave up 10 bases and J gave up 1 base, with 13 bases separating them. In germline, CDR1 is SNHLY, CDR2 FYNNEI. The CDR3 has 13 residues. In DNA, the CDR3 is TGTGCCAACCCGGTCCGGCAGAACACTGAAGCTTTCTTT. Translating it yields CANPVRQNTEAFF.

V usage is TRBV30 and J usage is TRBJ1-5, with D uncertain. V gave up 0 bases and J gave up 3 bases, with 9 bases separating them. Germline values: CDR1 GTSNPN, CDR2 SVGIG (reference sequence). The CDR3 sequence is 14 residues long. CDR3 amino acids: CAWSVAISNQPQHF. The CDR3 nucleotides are TGTGCCTGGAGTGTAGCCATTTCCAATCAGCCCCAGCATTTT.

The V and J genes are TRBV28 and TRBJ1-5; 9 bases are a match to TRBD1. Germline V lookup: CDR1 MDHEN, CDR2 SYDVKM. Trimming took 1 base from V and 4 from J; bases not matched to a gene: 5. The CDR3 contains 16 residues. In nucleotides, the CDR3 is TGTGCCAGCAGTTTATCCCCACAGGGGGCGAATCAGCCCCAGCATTTT. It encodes CASSLSPQGANQPQHF.

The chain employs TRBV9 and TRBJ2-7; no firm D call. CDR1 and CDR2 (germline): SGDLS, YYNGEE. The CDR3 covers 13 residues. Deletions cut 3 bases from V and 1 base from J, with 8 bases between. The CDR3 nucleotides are TGTGCCAGCAGCGGGAGACCTTCCTACGAGCAGTACTTC. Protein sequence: CASSGRPSYEQYF. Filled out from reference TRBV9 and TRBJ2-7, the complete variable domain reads DSGVTQTPKHLITATGQRVTLRCSPRSGDLSVYWYQQSLDQGLQFLIQYYNGEERAKGNILERFSAQQFPDLHSELNLSSLELGDSALYFCASSGRPSYEQYFGPGTRLTVT.

CDR3 loop: CASTRLGDGSYEQYF. The CDR3 region has the DNA TGTGCCAGCACCCGGTTAGGAGACGGTTCCTACGAGCAGTACTTC. This sequence joins TRBV6-1 and TRBJ2-7; unclear D gene. The CDR3 loop spans 15 amino acids. Germline CDR1 is MNHNS and CDR2 is SASEGT. V lost 7 bases, J lost 1 base, and 17 bases lay in between.

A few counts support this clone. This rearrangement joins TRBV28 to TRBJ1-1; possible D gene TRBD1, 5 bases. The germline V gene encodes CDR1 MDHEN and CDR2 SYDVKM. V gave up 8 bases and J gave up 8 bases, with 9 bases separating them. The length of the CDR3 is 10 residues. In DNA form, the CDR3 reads TGTGCCAGCGGCCGGGGGGAAGCTTTCTTT. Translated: CASGRGEAFF.

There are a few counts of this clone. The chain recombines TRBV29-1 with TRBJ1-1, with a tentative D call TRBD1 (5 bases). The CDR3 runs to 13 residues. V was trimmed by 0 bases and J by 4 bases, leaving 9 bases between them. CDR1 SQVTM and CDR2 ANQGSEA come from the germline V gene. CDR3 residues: CSVEEFGGTEAFF. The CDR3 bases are TGCAGCGTTGAAGAGTTCGGGGGCACTGAAGCTTTCTTT.

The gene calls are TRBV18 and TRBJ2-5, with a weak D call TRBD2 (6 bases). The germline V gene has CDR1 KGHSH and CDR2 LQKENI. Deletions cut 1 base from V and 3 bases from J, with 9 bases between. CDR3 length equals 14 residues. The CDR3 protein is CASSPRGGEETQYF. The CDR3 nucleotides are TGTGCCAGCTCACCACGGGGCGGGGAAGAGACCCAGTACTTC.

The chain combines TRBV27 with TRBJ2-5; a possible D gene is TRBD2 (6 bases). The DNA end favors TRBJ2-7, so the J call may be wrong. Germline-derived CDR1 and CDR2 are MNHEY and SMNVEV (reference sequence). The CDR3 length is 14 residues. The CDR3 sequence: CASSSRGTAYEQYF. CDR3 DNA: TGTGCCAGCAGTTCCCGGGGGACCGCCTACGAGCAGTACTTC.

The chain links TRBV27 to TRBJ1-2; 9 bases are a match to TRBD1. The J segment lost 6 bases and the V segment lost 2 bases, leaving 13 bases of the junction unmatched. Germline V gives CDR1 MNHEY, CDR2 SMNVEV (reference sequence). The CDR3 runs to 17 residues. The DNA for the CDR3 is TGTGCCAGCAGTTTACTAGGACAGGGGCCAGCCTCAGATGGCTACACCTTC. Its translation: CASSLLGQGPASDGYTF.

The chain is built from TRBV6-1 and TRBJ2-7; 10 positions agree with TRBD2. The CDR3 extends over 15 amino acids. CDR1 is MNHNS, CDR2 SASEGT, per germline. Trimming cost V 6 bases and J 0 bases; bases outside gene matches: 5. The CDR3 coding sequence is TGTGCCAGCAGGATGACTAGCGGGTCCTCCTACGAGCAGTACTTC. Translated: CASRMTSGSSYEQYF.

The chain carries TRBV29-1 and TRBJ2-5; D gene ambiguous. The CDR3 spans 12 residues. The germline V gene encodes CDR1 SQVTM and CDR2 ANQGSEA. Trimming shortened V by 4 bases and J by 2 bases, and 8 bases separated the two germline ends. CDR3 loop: CSVGGIQETQYF. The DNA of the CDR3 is TGCAGCGTTGGTGGGATTCAAGAGACCCAGTACTTC.

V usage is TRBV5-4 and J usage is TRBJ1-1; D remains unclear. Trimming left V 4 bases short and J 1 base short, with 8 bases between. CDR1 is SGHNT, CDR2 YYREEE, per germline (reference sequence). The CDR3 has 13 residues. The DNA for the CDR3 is TGTGCCAGCAGCCGAGACTCGAACACTGAAGCTTTCTTT. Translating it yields CASSRDSNTEAFF.

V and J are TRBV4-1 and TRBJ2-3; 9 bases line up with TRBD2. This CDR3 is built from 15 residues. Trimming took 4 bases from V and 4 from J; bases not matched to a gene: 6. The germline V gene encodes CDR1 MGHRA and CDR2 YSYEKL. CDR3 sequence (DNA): TGCGCCAGCAGCCTAGCGGGAGTGGCGGCAGATACGCAGTATTTT. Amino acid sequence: CASSLAGVAADTQYF.

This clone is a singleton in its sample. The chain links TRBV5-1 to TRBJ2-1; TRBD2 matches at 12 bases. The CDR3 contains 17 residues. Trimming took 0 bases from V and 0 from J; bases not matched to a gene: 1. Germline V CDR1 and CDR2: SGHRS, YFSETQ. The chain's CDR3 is CASSLGTSGNSYNEQFF. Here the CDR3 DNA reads TGCGCCAGCAGCTTGGGGACTAGCGGGAACTCCTACAATGAGCAGTTCTTC. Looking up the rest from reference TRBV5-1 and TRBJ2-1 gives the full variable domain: KAGVTQTPRYLIKTRGQQVTLSCSPISGHRSVSWYQQTPGQGLQFLFEYFSETQRNKGNFPGRFSGRQFSNSRSEMNVSTLELGDSALYLCASSLGTSGNSYNEQFFGPGTRLTVL.

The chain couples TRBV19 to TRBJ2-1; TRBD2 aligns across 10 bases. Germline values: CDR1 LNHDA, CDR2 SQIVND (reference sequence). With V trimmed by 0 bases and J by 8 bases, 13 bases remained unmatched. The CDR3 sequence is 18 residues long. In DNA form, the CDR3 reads TGTGCCAGTAGTATAGATCAATGGCTAGCGGGAGATTACGATGAGCAGTTCTTC. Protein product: CASSIDQWLAGDYDEQFF.